This T cell receptor beta chain was documented in a study of shared clonotypes between healthy human individuals. Whole-study context: The donor pool was made up of two women and three men aged 18 to 49. Every donor yielded three CD4 naive, three CD4 memory, two CD8 naive and one CD8 memory plate.

This CDR3 is 16 amino acids long. Trimming removed 5 bases from V and 4 bases from J; junction bases left unmatched: 7. CDR1 and CDR2 (germline): SEHNR, FQNEAQ (reference sequence). Assay used: immunoSEQ multiplex PCR; TCRdb lists only in-frame clones, some missing. This sample yields over 2 million clones, of which around 90% are seen a single time; 0.37% belongs to the top ten. Donors included only healthy HIV-negative adults lacking recent acute infections or vaccinations. The clonotype comes from a man between 18 and 35 years old in good health. Some clones in this sample may be carry-over from other donors' samples. Sequencing was done on a sample of naive CD4+ T cells from PBMCs. Subset of the sample: CD45RA+ positively selected. The genes are TRBV7-9 and TRBJ2-2, with 10 bases that match TRBD1. CDR3 in DNA: TGTGCCAGCAGCGGGGGACAGGGGCGCGTCACCGGGGAGCTGTTTTTT. Translation: CASSGGQGRVTGELFF.